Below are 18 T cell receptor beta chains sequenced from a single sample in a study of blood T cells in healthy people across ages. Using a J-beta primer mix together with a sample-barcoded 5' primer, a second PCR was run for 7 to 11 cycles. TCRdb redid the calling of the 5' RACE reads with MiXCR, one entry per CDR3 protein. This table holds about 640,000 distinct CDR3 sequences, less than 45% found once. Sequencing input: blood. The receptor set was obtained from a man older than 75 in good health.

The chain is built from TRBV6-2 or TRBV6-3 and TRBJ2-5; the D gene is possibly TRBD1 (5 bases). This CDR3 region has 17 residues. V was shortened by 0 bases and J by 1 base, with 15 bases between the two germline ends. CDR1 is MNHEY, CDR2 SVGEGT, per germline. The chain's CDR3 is CASSYSRRNRPQETQYF. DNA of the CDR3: TGTGCCAGCAGTTACTCGAGAAGGAACAGGCCCCAAGAGACCCAGTACTTC.

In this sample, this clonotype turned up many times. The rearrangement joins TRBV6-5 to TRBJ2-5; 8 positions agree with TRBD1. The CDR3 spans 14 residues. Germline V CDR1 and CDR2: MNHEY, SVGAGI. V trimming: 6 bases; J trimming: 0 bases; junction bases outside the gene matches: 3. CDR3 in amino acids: CASSRTGYQETQYF. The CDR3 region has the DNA TGTGCCAGCAGCCGGACAGGGTACCAAGAGACCCAGTACTTC.

The CDR3 nucleotides read TGTGCCAGCAGAAGAATGGGGACTAGCGGGTACTATGAGCAGTACTTC. It encodes CASRRMGTSGYYEQYF. V usage is TRBV5-8 and J usage is TRBJ2-7; 12 bases fit TRBD2. The germline V gene encodes CDR1 SGHTS and CDR2 YDEGEE. After removal of 5 bases from V and 7 bases from J, the junction contained 13 bases not matched to a gene. This CDR3 comprises 16 residues.

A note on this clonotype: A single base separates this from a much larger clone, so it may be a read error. The CDR3 nucleotides are TGCAGCGTTCCGACTAGCGGGGGGGGGAGCTCCTACAATGAGCAGTACTTC. It codes for CSVPTSGGGSSYNEQYF. The rearrangement uses TRBV29-1 and TRBJ2-1, with TRBD2 matching over 14 bases. The end of the DNA fits TRBJ2-7 better, so the J call may be wrong. This CDR3 has 17 amino acids. Germline V CDR1 and CDR2: SQVTM, ANQGSEA.

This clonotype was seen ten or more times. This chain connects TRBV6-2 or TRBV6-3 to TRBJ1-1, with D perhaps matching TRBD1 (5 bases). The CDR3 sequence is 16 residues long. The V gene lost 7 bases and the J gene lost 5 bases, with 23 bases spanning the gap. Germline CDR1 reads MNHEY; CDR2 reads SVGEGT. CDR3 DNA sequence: TGTGCCAGCATCCCCCCGGGAGGGGCCCTTGTGACTGAAGCTTTCTTT. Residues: CASIPPGGALVTEAFF.

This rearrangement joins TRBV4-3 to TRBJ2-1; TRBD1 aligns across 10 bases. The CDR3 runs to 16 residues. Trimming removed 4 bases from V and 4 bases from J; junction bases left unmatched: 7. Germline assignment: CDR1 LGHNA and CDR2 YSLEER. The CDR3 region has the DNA TGCGCCAGCAGCCGAGCGGGGACAGGGGTTTACAATGAGCAGTTCTTC. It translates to CASSRAGTGVYNEQFF.

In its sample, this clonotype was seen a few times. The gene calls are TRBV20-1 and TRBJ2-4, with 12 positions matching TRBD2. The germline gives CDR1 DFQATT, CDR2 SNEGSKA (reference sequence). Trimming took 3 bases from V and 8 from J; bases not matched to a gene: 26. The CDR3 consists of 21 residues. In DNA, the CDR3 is TGCAGTGCTAGGGGCGTTGGGGCTAGCGGGGGGGCCTGGGGTTTATCGGACATTCAGTACTTC. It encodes CSARGVGASGGAWGLSDIQYF.

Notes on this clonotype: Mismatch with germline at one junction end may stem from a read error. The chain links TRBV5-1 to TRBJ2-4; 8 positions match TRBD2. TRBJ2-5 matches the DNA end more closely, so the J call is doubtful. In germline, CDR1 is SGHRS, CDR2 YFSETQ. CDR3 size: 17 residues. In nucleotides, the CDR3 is TGCGCCAGCAGCTTTGAGATAGCGGGGTACTCTCAAGGGACCCAGTACTTC. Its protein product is CASSFEIAGYSQGTQYF.

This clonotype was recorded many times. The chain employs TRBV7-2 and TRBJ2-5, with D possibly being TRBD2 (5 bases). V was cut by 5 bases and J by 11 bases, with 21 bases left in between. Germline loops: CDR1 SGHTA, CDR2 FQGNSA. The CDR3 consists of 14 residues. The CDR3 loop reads CASSPRAYESEQYF. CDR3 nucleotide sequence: TGTGCCAGCAGCCCGCGGGCCTACGAGAGTGAGCAGTACTTC.

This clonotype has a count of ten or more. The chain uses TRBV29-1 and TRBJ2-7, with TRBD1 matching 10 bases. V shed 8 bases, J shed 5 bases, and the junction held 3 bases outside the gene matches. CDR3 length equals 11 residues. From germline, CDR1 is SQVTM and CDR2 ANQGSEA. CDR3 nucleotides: TGCAGCATGGGGACAGGGGACGAGCAGTACTTC. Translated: CSMGTGDEQYF.

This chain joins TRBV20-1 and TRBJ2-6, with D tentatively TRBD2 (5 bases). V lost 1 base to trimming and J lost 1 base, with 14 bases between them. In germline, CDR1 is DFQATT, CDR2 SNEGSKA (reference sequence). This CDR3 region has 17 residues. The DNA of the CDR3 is TGCAGTGCTAGAGGGAGGCGACCGACGTCTGGGGCCAACGTCCTGACTTTC. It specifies CSARGRRPTSGANVLTF.

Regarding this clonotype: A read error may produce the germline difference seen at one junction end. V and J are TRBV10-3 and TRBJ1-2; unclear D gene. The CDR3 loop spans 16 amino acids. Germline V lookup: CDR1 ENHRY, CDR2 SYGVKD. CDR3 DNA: TGTGCCATCAGGCACACAACCGAGCGAGCTAACTACGGCTACACCTTC. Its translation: CAIRHTTERANYGYTF.

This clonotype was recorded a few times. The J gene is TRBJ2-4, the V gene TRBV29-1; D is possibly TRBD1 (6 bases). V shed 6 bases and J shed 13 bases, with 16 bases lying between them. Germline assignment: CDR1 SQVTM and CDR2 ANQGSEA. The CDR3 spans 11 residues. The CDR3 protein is CSVVTNRVQYF. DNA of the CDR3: TGCAGCGTCGTGACGAACAGGGTGCAGTACTTC.

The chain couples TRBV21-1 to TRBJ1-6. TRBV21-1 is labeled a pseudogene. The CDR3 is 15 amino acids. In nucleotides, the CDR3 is TGTGCAGCAGCAAATCAGACTAGGGAAGGGTCACCCCTCCACTTT. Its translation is CAAANQTREGSPLHF.

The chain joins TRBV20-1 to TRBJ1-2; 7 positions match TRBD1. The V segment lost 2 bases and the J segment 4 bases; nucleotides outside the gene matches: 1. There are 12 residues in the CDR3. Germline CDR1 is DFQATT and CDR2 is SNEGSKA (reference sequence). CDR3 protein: CSARRTGYGYTF. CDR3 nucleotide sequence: TGCAGTGCTAGAAGGACAGGCTATGGCTACACCTTC.

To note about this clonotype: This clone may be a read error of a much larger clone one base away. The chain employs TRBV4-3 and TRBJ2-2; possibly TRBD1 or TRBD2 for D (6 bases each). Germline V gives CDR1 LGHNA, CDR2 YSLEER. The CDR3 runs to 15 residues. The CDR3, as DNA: TGCGCCAGCAGCCAAGTGGGACACAACACCGGGGGGCTGTTTTTT. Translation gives CASSQVGHNTGGLFF.

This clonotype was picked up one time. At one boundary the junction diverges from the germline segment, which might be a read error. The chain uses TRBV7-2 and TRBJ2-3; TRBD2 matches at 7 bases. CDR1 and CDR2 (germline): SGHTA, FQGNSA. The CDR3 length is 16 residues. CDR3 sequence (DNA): TGTGTCAGCAGCCCGAGGGCAGCGGGGTACACAGATACGCAGTATTTT. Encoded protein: CVSSPRAAGYTDTQYF.

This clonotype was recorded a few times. The CDR3 DNA sequence: TGCAGTGCTAAAGACAGCCCCCTCTATGGCTACACCTTC. It specifies CSAKDSPLYGYTF. This chain joins TRBV20-1 and TRBJ1-2, with D tentatively TRBD1 (5 bases). This CDR3 is built from 13 residues. Germline CDR1 reads DFQATT; CDR2 reads SNEGSKA (reference sequence). The germline V and J ends were trimmed by 4 bases and 4 bases, with 13 bases remaining between them.